The 27 T cell receptor beta chains below all came from one sample that was sequenced in a study of CD8 T cells in ankylosing spondylitis. No cognate antigen is known for these TCRs. Using its own MiXCR run on the 5' RACE reads, TCRdb lists one record per CDR3 protein. The table lists approximately 400,000 distinct CDR3 sequences, around 26% of them singletons, with 0.85% to 1% in the top ten. Study findings and constraints: Ankylosing spondylitis blood appeared to carry a characteristic TCR beta motif of several highly homologous variants.

Sequenced sample: blood, either unsorted or a sorted T cell fraction (not recorded which). Every receptor here comes from a male donor with ankylosing spondylitis.

This clonotype was found a few times. CDR3 residues: CASSLRLVSGSSYNEQFF. CDR3 nucleotide sequence: TGTGCCAGCAGCTTAAGGTTGGTGAGCGGGAGCTCCTACAATGAGCAGTTCTTC. The chain couples TRBV11-1 to TRBJ2-1, with 8 bases lining up with TRBD2. The germline V gene has CDR1 SGHAT and CDR2 FQDESV (reference sequence). The CDR3 is made up of 18 amino acids. V was clipped by 2 bases and J by 0 bases; unmatched bases: 9.

This clonotype was picked up many times. The chain recombines TRBV9 with TRBJ2-2; D is uncertain. The CDR3 runs to 15 residues. V was cut by 2 bases and J by 0 bases, with 8 bases left in between. The V gene's germline CDR1 is SGDLS and CDR2 YYNGEE. CDR3 bases: TGTGCCAGCAGCGTCTCCGACGCGAACACCGGGGAGCTGTTTTTT. Residues: CASSVSDANTGELFF. The full variable domain, rest sourced from reference TRBV9 and TRBJ2-2, is DSGVTQTPKHLITATGQRVTLRCSPRSGDLSVYWYQQSLDQGLQFLIQYYNGEERAKGNILERFSAQQFPDLHSELNLSSLELGDSALYFCASSVSDANTGELFFGEGSRLTVL.

This clonotype was counted a few times. J is TRBJ2-2 and V is TRBV5-1; no definite D call. Deletions cut 0 bases from V and 5 bases from J, with 5 bases between. The CDR3 loop spans 13 amino acids. The V gene's germline CDR1 is SGHRS and CDR2 YFSETQ. The CDR3 sequence is CASSLVITGELFF. The CDR3 DNA is TGCGCCAGCAGCTTGGTTATAACCGGGGAGCTGTTTTTT.

The V call is TRBV11-2, the J call TRBJ2-7; tentative D call: TRBD1 (6 bases). Trimming took 6 bases from V and 3 from J, leaving 15 bases between them. There are 14 residues in the CDR3. Germline loops: CDR1 SGHAT, CDR2 FQNNGV. The CDR3 loop reads CASSSGVRGYEQYV. The CDR3 nucleotides read TGTGCCAGCAGTTCAGGGGTGAGGGGCTACGAGCAGTACGTC.

This clonotype was picked up a small number of times. The rearrangement joins TRBV20-1 to TRBJ2-7, with no clear D. V was trimmed by 0 bases and J by 3 bases, leaving 9 bases between them. The CDR3 length is 13 residues. Per germline, CDR1 DFQATT and CDR2 SNEGSKA (reference sequence). The CDR3 region has the DNA TGCAGTGCTAGAGATGGAACGCACTACGAGCAGTACTTC. Translation: CSARDGTHYEQYF.

The V gene is TRBV20-1, the J gene TRBJ2-5; D is tentatively TRBD1 or TRBD2 (6 bases each). This CDR3 is built from 14 residues. The V end was cut by 6 bases, the J end by 5 bases, with 19 bases between. CDR1 and CDR2 from the germline V gene are DFQATT and SNEGSKA (reference sequence). The CDR3, as DNA: TGCAGTGCCCCGGGGGCCTACTTTGGGGAGACCCAGTACTTC. Encoded protein: CSAPGAYFGETQYF.

The V gene is TRBV4-2, the J gene TRBJ2-1; the match to TRBD1 covers 9 bases. CDR1 and CDR2 (germline): LGHNA, YNFKEQ. V trimming: 0 bases; J trimming: 6 bases; junction bases outside the gene matches: 3. This CDR3 spans 15 amino acids. Written as DNA, the CDR3 is TGTGCCAGCAGCCAAGATGAGGGACAGGGCAATGAGCAGTTCTTC. Its protein is CASSQDEGQGNEQFF.

This clonotype was detected a few times. The V and J genes are TRBV20-1 and TRBJ2-3; possibly TRBD1 or TRBD2 for D (5 bases each). V lost 6 bases and J lost 2, with 18 bases in between. Germline values: CDR1 DFQATT, CDR2 SNEGSKA (reference sequence). This CDR3 has 15 amino acids. CDR3 coding DNA: TGCAGTGCCGGGTCGGGGCAGTCGGTCACAGATACGCAGTATTTT. It specifies CSAGSGQSVTDTQYF.

J is TRBJ2-5 and V is TRBV6-1, with TRBD2 matching 7 bases. Germline loops: CDR1 MNHNS, CDR2 SASEGT. The CDR3 has 16 amino acids. The ends lost 6 bases at V and 5 bases at J; junction bases unmatched: 15. CDR3 DNA: TGTGCCAGCAGAACCCTCGTTGGGGGGGAGGAGGAGACCCAGTACTTC. Translating gives CASRTLVGGEEETQYF.

The CDR3 reads CASSQAAGTGVEKLFF. DNA for the CDR3: TGTGCCAGCAGCCAAGCTGCCGGGACAGGGGTTGAAAAACTGTTTTTT. V usage is TRBV14 and J usage is TRBJ1-4; the match to TRBD1 covers 10 bases. The J segment lost 7 bases and the V segment lost 1 base, leaving 6 bases of the junction unmatched. CDR1 and CDR2 (germline): SGHDN, FVKESK. This CDR3 contains 16 residues.

The chain recombines TRBV11-1 with TRBJ2-1; 10 bases are shared with TRBD2. CDR1 is SGHAT and CDR2 is FQDESV in the germline V gene (reference sequence). The CDR3 length is 18 residues. The J segment lost 0 bases and the V segment lost 4 bases, leaving 9 bases of the junction unmatched. CDR3 coding DNA: TGTGCCAGCAGCTACCCCCCAGGACTAGCGGACTCCTACAATGAGCAGTTCTTC. Translation gives CASSYPPGLADSYNEQFF.

This clonotype was seen a handful of times. V usage is TRBV10-2 and J usage is TRBJ2-5; weak D call: TRBD2 (5 bases). The length of the CDR3 is 13 residues. V gave up 7 bases and J gave up 2 bases, with 11 bases separating them. Per germline, CDR1 WSHSY and CDR2 SAAADI. CDR3 sequence: CASTPSLQETQYF. The CDR3 region has the DNA TGCGCCAGCACTCCTAGCCTACAAGAGACCCAGTACTTC.

This clonotype was seen more than once but under ten times. The V gene is TRBV15, the J gene TRBJ2-1; 12 bases agree with TRBD2. The germline CDR1 and CDR2 sequences are LNHNV and YYDKDF (reference sequence). CDR3 length: 16 residues. Trimming at V came to 0 bases and at J to 6 bases, leaving 3 bases not matched to a gene. The CDR3 DNA reads as TGTGCCACCAGCAGAGATTCGACTAGCGGGAGCAATGAGCAGTTCTTC. Its protein is CATSRDSTSGSNEQFF.

This clonotype has just a few counts. This chain connects TRBV2 to TRBJ2-3; 7 positions match TRBD2. Trimming cost V 7 bases and J 2 bases; bases outside gene matches: 9. Germline V gene lookup returns CDR1 SNHLY and CDR2 FYNNEI. The CDR3 totals 15 residues. The CDR3 DNA follows: TGTGCCAGCACCTCAAGAGCGGGAACCACAGATACGCAGTATTTT. Amino acid sequence: CASTSRAGTTDTQYF.

The chain uses TRBV2 and TRBJ2-5, with D perhaps matching TRBD2 (5 bases). V was trimmed by 1 base and J by 3 bases, leaving 9 bases between them. Germline CDR1 SNHLY, CDR2 FYNNEI. The CDR3 runs 14 residues. The CDR3 sequence is CASSEVAGKETQYF. The CDR3 DNA reads as TGTGCCAGCAGTGAAGTGGCGGGTAAAGAGACCCAGTACTTC.

This clonotype was found a few times. The chain links TRBV12-3 or TRBV12-4 to TRBJ1-2, with 7 bases matching TRBD1. With 4 bases clipped from V and 0 bases from J, the junction kept 11 bases outside the gene matches. The CDR3 extends over 17 amino acids. The CDR3 bases are TGTGCCAGCAGTTACCGGCTCTGGACAGGTTCTAACTATGGCTACACCTTC. Translated: CASSYRLWTGSNYGYTF.

This clonotype has more than one count but fewer than ten. The chain has TRBV20-1 and TRBJ2-3; D unresolved. Trimming took off 7 bases at V and 0 bases at J, with 14 bases between the two ends. Germline CDR1 DFQATT, CDR2 SNEGSKA (reference sequence). The CDR3 covers 14 residues. The CDR3 sequence: CSVTRAFSTDTQYF. CDR3 DNA sequence: TGCAGTGTAACGCGAGCGTTTAGCACAGATACGCAGTATTTT.

The gene calls are TRBV20-1 and TRBJ2-7; 9 bases agree with TRBD2. J was trimmed by 2 bases and V by 6 bases; bases with no gene match: 14. CDR3 length: 16 residues. Germline V gene data show CDR1 as DFQATT and CDR2 as SNEGSKA (reference sequence). CDR3 nucleotides: TGCAGTGCAGGGGACGCTCGTAGCGGGAGAACCTACGAGCAGTACTTC. Residues: CSAGDARSGRTYEQYF.

The chain carries TRBV2 and TRBJ2-1, with 12 bases lining up with TRBD2. From germline, CDR1 is SNHLY and CDR2 FYNNEI. This CDR3 has 14 residues. The J segment lost 8 bases and the V segment lost 10 bases, leaving 9 bases of the junction unmatched. The CDR3 DNA follows: TGTGCCAACCGACTAGCGGGAGTAGGAGATGAGCAGTTCTTC. It codes for CANRLAGVGDEQFF.

V gene TRBV10-3 combines with J gene TRBJ2-7; 7 bases are a match to TRBD1. With 0 bases clipped from V and 2 bases from J, the junction kept 10 bases outside the gene matches. Germline V CDR1 and CDR2: ENHRY, SYGVKD. The CDR3 extends over 17 amino acids. The CDR3 region has the DNA TGTGCCATCAGTGAGTCTACGGGACAGTCGCCAACCTACGAGCAGTACTTC. Encoded protein: CAISESTGQSPTYEQYF.

This clonotype was seen only once. The CDR3 region has the DNA TGTGCCTGGAGTGTACGGGGGGCCCGAACCTACGAGCAGTACTTC. This codes for CAWSVRGARTYEQYF. The gene calls are TRBV30 and TRBJ2-7; a weak D match, TRBD2 (7 bases). The V gene's germline CDR1 is GTSNPN and CDR2 SVGIG (reference sequence). V lost 0 bases, J lost 2 bases, and 14 bases lay in between. The length of the CDR3 is 15 residues.

This rearrangement joins TRBV5-5 to TRBJ1-5, with a tentative D call TRBD1 (5 bases). The V gene's germline CDR1 is SGHKS and CDR2 YYEKEE (reference sequence). Trimming removed 3 bases from V and 4 bases from J, with 11 bases in between. This CDR3 spans 14 amino acids. CDR3 sequence (DNA): TGTGCCAGCAGCTCTTCAGGGTATAATCAGCCCCAGCATTTT. Translated: CASSSSGYNQPQHF.

This chain uses TRBV5-1 with TRBJ1-2; D is ambiguous. The length of the CDR3 is 15 residues. Germline lookup yields CDR1 SGHRS and CDR2 YFSETQ. With 4 bases removed from V and 4 bases from J, the gap between germline ends came to 17 bases. Here the CDR3 DNA reads TGCGCCAGCAGCCCAACCGCGGCGGCGGGCTATGGCTACACCTTC. Its translation is CASSPTAAAGYGYTF.

The chain is built from TRBV18 and TRBJ2-7; TRBD2 matches at 10 bases. CDR3 size: 16 residues. After removal of 6 bases from V and 3 bases from J, the junction contained 11 bases not matched to a gene. Germline values: CDR1 KGHSH, CDR2 LQKENI. CDR3 DNA sequence: TGTGCCAGCTCGCCTTTACTAGCGGGAATAATCTACGAGCAGTACGTC. Translated: CASSPLLAGIIYEQYV.

The gene calls are TRBV20-1 and TRBJ2-1, with a weak D call TRBD2 (6 bases). Germline V CDR1 and CDR2: DFQATT, SNEGSKA (reference sequence). V was trimmed by 5 bases and J by 7 bases, leaving 18 bases between them. This CDR3 has 14 amino acids. CDR3 sequence: CSADPNGSGNEQFF. CDR3 DNA: TGCAGTGCTGACCCGAACGGGAGTGGGAATGAGCAGTTCTTC.

This rearrangement joins TRBV2 to TRBJ2-6, with D possibly being TRBD2 (5 bases). The germline V gene has CDR1 SNHLY and CDR2 FYNNEI. This CDR3 has 14 residues. V dropped 6 bases and J dropped 4 bases, with 10 bases sitting between them. CDR3 DNA: TGTGCCAGCAGCGGGGTTGCGGGGGCCAACGTCCTGACTTTC. Its translation is CASSGVAGANVLTF. The full variable domain, completed using reference TRBV2 and TRBJ2-6, is EPEVTQTPSHQVTQMGQEVILRCVPISNHLYFYWYRQILGQKVEFLVSFYNNEISEKSEIFDDQFSVERPDGSNFTLKIRSTKLEDSAMYFCASSGVAGANVLTFGAGSRLTVL.

The rearrangement joins TRBV27 to TRBJ2-3; a weak D match, TRBD1 (6 bases). Deletions cut 5 bases from V and 1 base from J, with 10 bases between. The CDR3 totals 14 residues. The germline V gene has CDR1 MNHEY and CDR2 SMNVEV (reference sequence). The CDR3 DNA reads TGTGCCAGCAGTCGCCGGACAGGCACAGATACGCAGTATTTT. It specifies CASSRRTGTDTQYF.